The TCR beta chain under discussion was sequenced for a study of PD-1 blockade in classical Hodgkin lymphoma. As for this clone: Its antigen is unknown.

Indicated time point: cycle 4 day 1 (C4D1), after less than seven weeks of nivolumab. All patients relapsed after autologous stem cell transplantation, and brentuximab vedotin exposure varied. General study results and limits: Still unresolved is the cause of the repertoire differences, which may be disease activity or prior therapy. By C4D1, diversity of CD4+ TCRs had risen significantly, whereas that of CD8+ TCRs had not.

Germline loops: CDR1 SGHVS, CDR2 FNYEAQ. V was clipped by 7 bases and J by 2 bases, with 10 bases between them. CDR3 length: 13 residues. Using immunoSEQ multiplex PCR, the repertoire was profiled, and TCRdb retains in-frame clones only, with some absent. The sample includes approximately 100,000 clones, 83% of them seen just once. The clonotype originates from a human donor with classical Hodgkin lymphoma. This chain uses TRBV7-6 with TRBJ2-3; D gene unclear. The source was peripheral blood mononuclear cells (PBMCs), collected before the fourth cycle of nivolumab. The CDR3: CASNLSPTDTQYF. CDR3 nucleotide sequence: TGTGCCAGCAACCTAAGTCCCACAGATACGCAGTATTTT. The entire variable domain, with the rest obtained from reference TRBV7-6 and TRBJ2-3, is as follows: GAGVSQSPRYKVTKRGQDVALRCDPISGHVSLYWYRQALGQGPEFLTYFNYEAQQDKSGLPNDRFSAERPEGSISTLTIQRTEQRDSAMYRCASNLSPTDTQYFGPGTRLTVL.